One and the same sample provided the 9 T cell receptor beta chains below, sequenced in a study of T-cell memory formation after mild COVID-19. TCRdb itself ran the 5' RACE reads through MiXCR, one entry per CDR3 protein. The sample has hundreds of thousands of distinct CDR3 sequences, 14% seen once. The sequenced material came from PBMCs or a T cell subset sorted from them (not recorded which). The receptor set was obtained from a man between 18 and 35 years old who had mild COVID-19 (a few samples of this study predate the infection). Cell type and time point are not known.

The J gene is TRBJ2-3, the V gene TRBV28, with 10 bases aligning to TRBD2. Germline V gene lookup returns CDR1 MDHEN and CDR2 SYDVKM. The ends lost 6 bases at V and 4 bases at J; junction bases unmatched: 16. The CDR3 is made up of 18 amino acids. The CDR3 here is CASRPQRGGLPLPDTQYF. The CDR3 coding sequence is TGTGCCAGCAGACCACAGCGGGGGGGGCTTCCCCTCCCAGATACGCAGTATTTT.

This clonotype was detected only a few times. The chain recombines TRBV20-1 with TRBJ2-1; 10 bases align to TRBD1. The CDR3 spans 16 residues. Trimming cost V 0 bases and J 7 bases; bases outside gene matches: 9. CDR1 and CDR2 from the germline V gene are DFQATT and SNEGSKA (reference sequence). CDR3 protein: CSARDYFRTGGNEQFF. CDR3 sequence (DNA): TGCAGTGCTAGAGATTATTTCAGGACAGGGGGAAATGAGCAGTTCTTC.

As to this clonotype: The junction and the germline gene differ at one end; a read error may be behind it. The rearrangement uses TRBV6-2 or TRBV6-3 and TRBJ2-1; tentatively, D is TRBD1 (6 bases). Germline values: CDR1 MNHEY, CDR2 SVGEGT. The CDR3 is 17 residues long. The CDR3 sequence: CDSSLLPRGGPYNEQFF. The CDR3 region has the DNA TGTGACAGCAGTTTACTCCCCCGTGGGGGCCCCTACAATGAGCAGTTCTTC.

This clonotype was seen more than once but under ten times. The gene calls are TRBV27 and TRBJ2-1; TRBD2 is a possible D gene (6 bases). The CDR3 contains 15 residues. Between the trimmed V and J ends, which lost 9 bases and 2 bases, there was a span of 17 bases. Germline V lookup: CDR1 MNHEY, CDR2 SMNVEV (reference sequence). Here the CDR3 reads CASTREIGAYNEQFF. CDR3 nucleotides: TGTGCCAGTACCCGGGAGATAGGAGCCTACAATGAGCAGTTCTTC.

This clonotype was detected ten times or more. The J gene is TRBJ2-7, the V gene TRBV5-1; possibly TRBD2 for D (5 bases). Germline values: CDR1 SGHRS, CDR2 YFSETQ. The CDR3 sequence is 13 residues long. V gave up 0 bases and J gave up 2 bases, with 6 bases separating them. The CDR3 nucleotides read TGCGCCAGCAGCTTGGACGGGGCCTACGAGCAGTACTTC. Encoded protein: CASSLDGAYEQYF. Filled out from reference TRBV5-1 and TRBJ2-7, the complete variable domain reads KAGVTQTPRYLIKTRGQQVTLSCSPISGHRSVSWYQQTPGQGLQFLFEYFSETQRNKGNFPGRFSGRQFSNSRSEMNVSTLELGDSALYLCASSLDGAYEQYFGPGTRLTVT.

This chain links TRBV5-1 with TRBJ2-2; D is ambiguous. The V and J ends lost 1 base and 1 base respectively, with 5 bases between them. The CDR3 consists of 14 residues. Germline lookup yields CDR1 SGHRS and CDR2 YFSETQ. The CDR3 nucleotides read TGCGCCAGCAGCTTGTTTCTGAACACCGGGGAGCTGTTTTTT. Translated, it gives CASSLFLNTGELFF.

This clonotype showed up many times. This sequence joins TRBV7-9 and TRBJ2-2; D uncertain. Trimming cost V 6 bases and J 2 bases, with 13 bases left between them. The germline V gene encodes CDR1 SEHNR and CDR2 FQNEAQ (reference sequence). This CDR3 is 15 amino acids long. The CDR3 coding sequence is TGTGCCAGCAGGCCCCCCGCGGTAAACACCGGGGAGCTGTTTTTT. It translates to CASRPPAVNTGELFF. Complete variable domain (other parts from reference TRBV7-9 and TRBJ2-2): DTGVSQNPRHKITKRGQNVTFRCDPISEHNRLYWYRQTLGQGPEFLTYFQNEAQLEKSRLLSDRFSAERPKGSFSTLEIQRTEQGDSAMYLCASRPPAVNTGELFFGEGSRLTVL.

V and J are TRBV6-5 and TRBJ1-2, with D unresolved. Trimming removed 6 bases from V and 5 bases from J, with 7 bases in between. The germline CDR1 and CDR2 sequences are MNHEY and SVGAGI. The CDR3 is made up of 11 amino acids. The CDR3 here is CASRTTYGYTF. CDR3 bases: TGTGCCAGCAGGACAACTTATGGCTACACCTTC.

This chain uses TRBV20-1 with TRBJ2-7; possibly TRBD1 for D (6 bases). The CDR3 extends over 13 amino acids. Trimming took 2 bases from V and 5 from J, leaving 13 bases between them. The germline V gene has CDR1 DFQATT and CDR2 SNEGSKA (reference sequence). The CDR3 sequence: CSARPQGPHEQYF. CDR3 nucleotide sequence: TGCAGTGCTAGACCCCAGGGGCCCCACGAGCAGTACTTC.